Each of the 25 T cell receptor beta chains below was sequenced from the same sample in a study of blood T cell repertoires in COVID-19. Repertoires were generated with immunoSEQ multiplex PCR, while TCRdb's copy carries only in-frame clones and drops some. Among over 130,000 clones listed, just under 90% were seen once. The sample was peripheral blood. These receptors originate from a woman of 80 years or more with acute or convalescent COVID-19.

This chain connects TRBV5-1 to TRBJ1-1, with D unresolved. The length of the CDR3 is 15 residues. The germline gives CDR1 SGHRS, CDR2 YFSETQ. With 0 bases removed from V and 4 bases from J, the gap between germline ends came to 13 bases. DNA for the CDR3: TGCGCCAGCAGCTTGGATACCGTCGGTGGCACTGAAGCTTTCTTT. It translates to CASSLDTVGGTEAFF.

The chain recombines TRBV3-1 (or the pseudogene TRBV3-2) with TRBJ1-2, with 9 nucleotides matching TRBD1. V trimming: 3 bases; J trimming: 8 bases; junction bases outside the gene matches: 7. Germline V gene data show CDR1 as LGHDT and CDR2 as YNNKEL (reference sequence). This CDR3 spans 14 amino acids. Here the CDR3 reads CASSHWDRAGGYTF. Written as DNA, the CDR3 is TGTGCCAGCAGCCATTGGGACAGGGCTGGCGGCTACACCTTC.

The CDR3 bases are TGCAGCGTTGAAGATACCGGGACAGGGGGATTCCAAAATGAAAAACTGTTTTTT. It yields the protein CSVEDTGTGGFQNEKLFF. The chain recombines TRBV29-1 with TRBJ1-4, with 11 bases fitting TRBD1. The germline V gene has CDR1 SQVTM and CDR2 ANQGSEA. The CDR3 totals 18 residues. With 0 bases clipped from V and 5 bases from J, the junction kept 11 bases outside the gene matches.

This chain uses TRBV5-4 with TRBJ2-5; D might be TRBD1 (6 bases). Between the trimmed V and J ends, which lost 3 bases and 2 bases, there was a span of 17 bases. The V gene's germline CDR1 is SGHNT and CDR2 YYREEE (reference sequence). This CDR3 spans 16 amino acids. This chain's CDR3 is CASSSMSGTRQETQYF. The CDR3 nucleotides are TGTGCCAGCAGCTCCATGTCGGGGACACGACAAGAGACCCAGTACTTC.

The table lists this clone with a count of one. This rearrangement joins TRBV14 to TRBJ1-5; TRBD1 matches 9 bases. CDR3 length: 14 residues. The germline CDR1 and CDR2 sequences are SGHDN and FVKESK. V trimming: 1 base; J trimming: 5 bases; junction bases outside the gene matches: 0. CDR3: CASSQGTGDQPQHF. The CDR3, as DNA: TGTGCCAGCAGCCAAGGGACAGGGGATCAGCCCCAGCATTTT.

The CDR3 is CASSVRTARGQPQHF. The CDR3 nucleotides are TGTGCCAGCAGCGTTAGGACAGCCAGGGGTCAGCCCCAGCATTTT. This chain connects TRBV6-5 to TRBJ1-5; D perhaps matches TRBD1 (6 bases). Trimming removed 6 bases at V and 6 bases at J, with 18 bases between. The CDR3 runs 15 residues. Per the germline V gene, CDR1 is MNHEY and CDR2 is SVGAGI.

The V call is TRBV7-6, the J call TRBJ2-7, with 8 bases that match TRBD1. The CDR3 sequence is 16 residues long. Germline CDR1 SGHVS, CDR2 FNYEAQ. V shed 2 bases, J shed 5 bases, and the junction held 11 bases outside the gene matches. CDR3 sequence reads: CASSLRGAGGRHEQYF. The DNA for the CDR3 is TGTGCCAGCAGCTTACGCGGGGCAGGGGGCCGGCACGAGCAGTACTTC. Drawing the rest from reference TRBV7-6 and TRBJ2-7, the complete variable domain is GAGVSQSPRYKVTKRGQDVALRCDPISGHVSLYWYRQALGQGPEFLTYFNYEAQQDKSGLPNDRFSAERPEGSISTLTIQRTEQRDSAMYRCASSLRGAGGRHEQYFGPGTRLTVT.

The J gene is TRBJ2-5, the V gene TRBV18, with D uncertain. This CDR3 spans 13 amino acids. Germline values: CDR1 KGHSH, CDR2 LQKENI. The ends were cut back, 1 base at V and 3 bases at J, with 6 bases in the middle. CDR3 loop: CASSPQREETQYF. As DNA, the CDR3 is TGTGCCAGCTCACCACAAAGAGAAGAGACCCAGTACTTC.

For the CDR3, the DNA is TGTGCCAGCAGTTTCGGGGTCACTAATGAAAAACTGTTTTTT. Its translation: CASSFGVTNEKLFF. The chain is built from TRBV27 and TRBJ1-4, with D hard to call. CDR1 and CDR2 (germline): MNHEY, SMNVEV (reference sequence). The CDR3 has 14 amino acids. V was clipped by 3 bases and J by 2 bases, with 7 bases between them.

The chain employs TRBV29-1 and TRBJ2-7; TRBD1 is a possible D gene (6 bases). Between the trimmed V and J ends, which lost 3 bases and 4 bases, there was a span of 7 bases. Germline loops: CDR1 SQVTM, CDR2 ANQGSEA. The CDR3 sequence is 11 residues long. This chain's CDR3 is CSVEDRYEQYF. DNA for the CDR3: TGCAGCGTTGAGGACAGATACGAGCAGTACTTC.

CDR3 residues: CASSAYSGGAQETQYF. CDR3 coding DNA: TGTGCCAGCAGCGCGTATAGCGGGGGCGCACAAGAGACCCAGTACTTC. The gene calls are TRBV9 and TRBJ2-5, with 9 bases fitting TRBD2. This CDR3 contains 16 residues. The J segment lost 2 bases and the V segment lost 3 bases, leaving 8 bases of the junction unmatched. Per germline, CDR1 SGDLS and CDR2 YYNGEE.

CDR3 amino acids: CASSRGQGASGNTIYF. DNA of the CDR3: TGTGCCAGCTCACGTGGACAGGGGGCTTCTGGAAACACCATATATTTT. The rearrangement uses TRBV18 and TRBJ1-3, with 11 positions matching TRBD1. This CDR3 region has 16 residues. Losses at the gene ends were 4 bases for V and 1 base for J; bases not matched to a gene: 3. In germline, CDR1 is KGHSH, CDR2 LQKENI.

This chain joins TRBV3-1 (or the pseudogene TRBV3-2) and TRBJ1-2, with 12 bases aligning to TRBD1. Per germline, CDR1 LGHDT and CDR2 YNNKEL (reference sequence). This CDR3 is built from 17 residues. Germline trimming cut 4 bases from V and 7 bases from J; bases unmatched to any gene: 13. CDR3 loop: CASSPTGQGARVGGYTF. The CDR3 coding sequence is TGTGCCAGCAGCCCGACGGGACAGGGGGCGAGAGTAGGTGGCTACACCTTC.

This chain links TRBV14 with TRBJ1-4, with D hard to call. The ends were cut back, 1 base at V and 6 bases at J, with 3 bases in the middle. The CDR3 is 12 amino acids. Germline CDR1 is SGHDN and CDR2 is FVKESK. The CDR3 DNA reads TGTGCCAGCAGCCAAGCCGATGAAAAACTGTTTTTT. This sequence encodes CASSQADEKLFF.

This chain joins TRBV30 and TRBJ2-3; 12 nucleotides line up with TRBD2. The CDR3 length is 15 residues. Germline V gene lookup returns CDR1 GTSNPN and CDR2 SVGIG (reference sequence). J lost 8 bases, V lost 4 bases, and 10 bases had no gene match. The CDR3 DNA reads TGTGCCTGGACTAAGACTAGCGGGGGCGGGGTTACGCAGTATTTT. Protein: CAWTKTSGGGVTQYF.

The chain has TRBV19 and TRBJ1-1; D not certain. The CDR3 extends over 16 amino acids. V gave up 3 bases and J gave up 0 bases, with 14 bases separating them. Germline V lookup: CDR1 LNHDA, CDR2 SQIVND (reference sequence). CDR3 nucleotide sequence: TGTGCCAGTAGTATTAGCACAAGACGAATGAACACTGAAGCTTTCTTT. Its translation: CASSISTRRMNTEAFF.

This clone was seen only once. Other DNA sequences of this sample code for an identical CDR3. As DNA, the CDR3 is TGCGCCAGCAGCTTGGACAGACAGAACACTGAAGCTTTCTTT. Protein sequence: CASSLDRQNTEAFF. The chain has TRBV5-1 and TRBJ1-1; unclear D gene. The CDR3 extends over 14 amino acids. In germline, CDR1 is SGHRS, CDR2 YFSETQ. V was pared by 0 bases and J by 1 base, with 7 bases between.

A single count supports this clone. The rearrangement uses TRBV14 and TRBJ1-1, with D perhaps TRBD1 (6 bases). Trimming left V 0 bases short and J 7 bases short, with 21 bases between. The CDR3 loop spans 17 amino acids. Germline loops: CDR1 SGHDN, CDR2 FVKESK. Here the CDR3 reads CASSQDRGQGRALEAFF. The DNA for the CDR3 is TGTGCCAGCAGCCAAGATAGGGGCCAGGGGCGCGCCCTTGAAGCTTTCTTT.

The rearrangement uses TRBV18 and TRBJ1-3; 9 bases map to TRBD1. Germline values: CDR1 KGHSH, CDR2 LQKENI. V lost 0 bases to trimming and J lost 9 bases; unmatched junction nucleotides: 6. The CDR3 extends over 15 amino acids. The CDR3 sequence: CASSPPSDRGSTIYF. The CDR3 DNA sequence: TGTGCCAGCTCACCACCGTCCGACAGGGGGTCCACCATATATTTT.

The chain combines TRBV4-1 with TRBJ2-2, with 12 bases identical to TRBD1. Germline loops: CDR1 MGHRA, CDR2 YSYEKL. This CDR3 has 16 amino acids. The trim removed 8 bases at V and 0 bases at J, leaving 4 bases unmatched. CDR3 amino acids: CASGGDRGPNTGELFF. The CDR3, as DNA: TGCGCCAGCGGAGGGGACAGGGGGCCGAACACCGGGGAGCTGTTTTTT.

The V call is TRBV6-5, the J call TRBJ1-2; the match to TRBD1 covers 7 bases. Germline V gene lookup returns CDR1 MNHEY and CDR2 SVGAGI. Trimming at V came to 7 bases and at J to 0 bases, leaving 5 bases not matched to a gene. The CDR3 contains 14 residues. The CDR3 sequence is CASKKDRANYGYTF. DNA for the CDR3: TGTGCCAGCAAAAAAGACAGGGCTAACTATGGCTACACCTTC.

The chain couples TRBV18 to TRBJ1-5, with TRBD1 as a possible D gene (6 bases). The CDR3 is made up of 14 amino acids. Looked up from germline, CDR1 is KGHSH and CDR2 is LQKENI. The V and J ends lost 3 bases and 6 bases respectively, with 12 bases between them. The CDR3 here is CASSPSRGGQPQHF. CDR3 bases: TGTGCCAGCTCACCTTCCAGGGGTGGTCAGCCCCAGCATTTT.

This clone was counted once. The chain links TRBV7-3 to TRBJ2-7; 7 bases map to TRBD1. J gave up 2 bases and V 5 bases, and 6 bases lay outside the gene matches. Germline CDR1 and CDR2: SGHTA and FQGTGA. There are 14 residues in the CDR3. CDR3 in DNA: TGTGCCAGCAGCCCTGGGACAGCCCCCTACGAGCAGTACTTC. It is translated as CASSPGTAPYEQYF.

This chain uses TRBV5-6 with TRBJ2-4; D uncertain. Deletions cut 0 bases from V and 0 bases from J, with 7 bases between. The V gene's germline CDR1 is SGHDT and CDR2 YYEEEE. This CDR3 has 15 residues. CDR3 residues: CASSLGSLAKNIQYF. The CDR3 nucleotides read TGTGCCAGCAGCTTGGGCAGTTTAGCCAAAAACATTCAGTACTTC.

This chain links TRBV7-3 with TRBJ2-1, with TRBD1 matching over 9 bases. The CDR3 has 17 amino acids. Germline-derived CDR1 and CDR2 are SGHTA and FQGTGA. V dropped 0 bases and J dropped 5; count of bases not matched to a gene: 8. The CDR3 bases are TGTGCCAGCAGCTTAACGCGGACCGGGACAGGGAACAATGAGCAGTTCTTC. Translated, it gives CASSLTRTGTGNNEQFF.